One sample yielded the 19 T cell receptor beta chains listed below, sequenced in a study of CD8 T cells in ankylosing spondylitis. Via MiXCR, TCRdb re-called the 5' RACE reads, giving one row per CDR3 protein. The table includes about 140,000 distinct CDR3 sequences, approximately 8.4% detected once. Sequencing was done on a sample of synovial fluid, either unsorted or a sorted T cell fraction (not recorded which). The receptors derive from a male donor with ankylosing spondylitis.

There are many counts of this clonotype. The V gene is TRBV5-1, the J gene TRBJ2-3; a weak D match, TRBD2 (5 bases). The CDR3 covers 11 residues. Trimming took 7 bases from V and 4 from J, leaving 7 bases between them. Germline CDR1 reads SGHRS; CDR2 reads YFSETQ. CDR3 DNA sequence: TGCGCCAGCGGGAGCGCAGATACGCAGTATTTT. Amino acids: CASGSADTQYF.

A note on this clonotype: Sequence at one end of the junction differs from germline and may be a read error. The CDR3 DNA sequence: TGTGCCAGCAGCCCTAGGTTAGGACAGCCAATGGACTTC. Amino acids: CASSPRLGQPMDF. The rearrangement joins TRBV7-2 to TRBJ2-7; a weak D match, TRBD1 (6 bases). The germline V gene has CDR1 SGHTA and CDR2 FQGNSA. There are 13 residues in the CDR3.

The sample holds a few counts of this clonotype. The chain has TRBV11-1 and TRBJ2-1; perhaps D is TRBD1 or TRBD2 (5 bases each). CDR1 is SGHAT and CDR2 is FQDESV in the germline V gene (reference sequence). This CDR3 region has 18 residues. V gave up 5 bases and J gave up 5 bases, with 25 bases separating them. CDR3 nucleotide sequence: TGTGCCAGCAGCCAAGAAATTCGGGGCTGGCGGAGCAACAATGAGCAGTTCTTC. This codes for CASSQEIRGWRSNNEQFF. Complete variable domain (other parts from reference TRBV11-1 and TRBJ2-1): EAEVAQSPRYKITEKSQAVAFWCDPISGHATLYWYRQILGQGPELLVQFQDESVVDDSQLPKDRFSAERLKGVDSTLKIQPAELGDSAMYLCASSQEIRGWRSNNEQFFGPGTRLTVL.

The table lists this clonotype with many counts. The chain links TRBV5-1 to TRBJ2-2, with 11 nucleotides matching TRBD2. Germline V gene lookup returns CDR1 SGHRS and CDR2 YFSETQ. V dropped 7 bases and J dropped 1; count of bases not matched to a gene: 3. The CDR3 sequence is 15 residues long. The CDR3 nucleotides are TGCGCCAGCCGACTAGCGGGGTTGAACACCGGGGAGCTGTTTTTT. This translates into CASRLAGLNTGELFF.

At least ten counts were recorded for this clonotype. The chain recombines TRBV4-2 with TRBJ1-1, with D uncertain. Trimming shortened V by 2 bases and J by 4 bases, and 11 bases separated the two germline ends. Looked up from germline, CDR1 is LGHNA and CDR2 is YNFKEQ. The CDR3 totals 14 residues. This chain's CDR3 is CASSQPAAGTEAFF. The CDR3 DNA sequence: TGTGCCAGCAGCCAACCTGCGGCGGGCACTGAAGCTTTCTTT.

This clonotype was counted ten times or more. The chain couples TRBV15 to TRBJ1-1, with TRBD1 as a possible D gene (5 bases). The V end lost 0 bases, the J end lost 4 bases, and 12 bases lay between the germline ends. Per the germline V gene, CDR1 is LNHNV and CDR2 is YYDKDF (reference sequence). The CDR3 consists of 15 residues. The CDR3 bases are TGTGCCACCAGCAGAGATCCCTGGGGGACCACTGAAGCTTTCTTT. It codes for CATSRDPWGTTEAFF.

The chain joins TRBV3-1 to TRBJ1-3; the D is unclear. V was shortened by 1 base and J by 4 bases, with 11 bases between the two germline ends. The V gene's germline CDR1 is LGHDT and CDR2 YNNKEL (reference sequence). This CDR3 contains 15 residues. The CDR3 reads CASSQGQIFGNTIYF. CDR3 sequence (DNA): TGTGCCAGCAGCCAAGGGCAGATCTTCGGAAACACCATATATTTT. Full variable domain (rest looked up from reference TRBV3-1 and TRBJ1-3): DTAVSQTPKYLVTQMGNDKSIKCEQNLGHDTMYWYKQDSKKFLKIMFSYNNKELIINETVPNRFSPKSPDKAHLNLHINSLELGDSAVYFCASSQGQIFGNTIYFGEGSWLTVV.

This clonotype is labeled medium-sized. The rearrangement uses TRBV7-9 and TRBJ2-1; the D is unclear. There are 11 residues in the CDR3. Germline-derived CDR1 and CDR2 are SEHNR and FQNEAQ (reference sequence). Trimming cost V 8 bases and J 6 bases, with 8 bases left between them. CDR3: CASQESNEQFF. The CDR3, as DNA: TGTGCCAGCCAGGAAAGCAATGAGCAGTTCTTC.

The sample holds many counts of this clonotype. The J gene is TRBJ1-6, the V gene TRBV27; the match to TRBD1 covers 7 bases. The CDR3 spans 15 residues. CDR1 and CDR2 (germline): MNHEY, SMNVEV (reference sequence). V shed 7 bases, J shed 4 bases, and the junction held 7 bases outside the gene matches. This chain's CDR3 is CASTPTGQYNSPLHF. DNA of the CDR3: TGTGCCAGCACACCAACGGGACAGTATAATTCACCCCTCCACTTT.

This clonotype was recorded many times. The chain employs TRBV20-1 and TRBJ2-7, with 8 bases matching TRBD2. The CDR3 has 14 residues. Germline V CDR1 and CDR2: DFQATT, SNEGSKA (reference sequence). V was clipped by 0 bases and J by 3 bases; unmatched bases: 4. The CDR3 DNA sequence: TGCAGTGCTAGAGATCCAGCGGGGGTCTACGAGCAGTACTTC. This sequence encodes CSARDPAGVYEQYF.

This clonotype appeared a few times. V gene TRBV24-1 combines with J gene TRBJ2-1, with 9 bases aligning to TRBD1. Per germline, CDR1 KGHDR and CDR2 SFDVKD. The CDR3 runs to 16 residues. Trimming took 9 bases from V and 7 from J; bases not matched to a gene: 15. The CDR3 DNA reads as TGTGCCACCGGGCCTCGTGGACAGGGGTCGAGGAATGAGCAGTTCTTC. It translates to CATGPRGQGSRNEQFF.

This rearrangement joins TRBV10-2 to TRBJ2-5; D is uncertain. This CDR3 has 16 residues. Germline CDR1 and CDR2: WSHSY and SAAADI. V lost 2 bases, J lost 0 bases, and 13 bases lay in between. CDR3 coding DNA: TGCGCCAGCAGTGAGGACCCCGGCCTGTACCAAGAGACCCAGTACTTC. It is translated as CASSEDPGLYQETQYF.

The V gene is TRBV7-2, the J gene TRBJ2-7, with D perhaps being TRBD1 or TRBD2 (5 bases each). The CDR3 has 13 residues. CDR1 is SGHTA and CDR2 is FQGNSA in the germline V gene. V lost 5 bases and J 6 bases, leaving 14 bases between the germline ends. The CDR3 DNA is TGTGCCAGCAGCCCCGGGGCAGGGCGCGAGCAGTACTTC. As protein: CASSPGAGREQYF.

This chain links TRBV18 with TRBJ2-3; possibly TRBD1 for D (7 bases). The V and J ends lost 0 bases and 4 bases respectively, with 14 bases between them. The CDR3 extends over 16 amino acids. Germline V CDR1 and CDR2: KGHSH, LQKENI. The CDR3 region has the DNA TGTGCCAGCTCACCACCTTCAGGGGGGTTCGCAGATACGCAGTATTTT. This sequence encodes CASSPPSGGFADTQYF.

This clonotype was counted many times. The rearrangement links TRBV20-1 to TRBJ1-1; 8 bases are shared with TRBD1. Germline trimming cut 0 bases from V and 7 bases from J; bases unmatched to any gene: 13. Germline V gene lookup returns CDR1 DFQATT and CDR2 SNEGSKA (reference sequence). This CDR3 has 16 residues. CDR3 residues: CSARDSSRGLGGEAFF. The CDR3 region has the DNA TGCAGTGCTAGAGATTCGAGCAGGGGGCTAGGGGGTGAAGCTTTCTTT.

This clonotype was detected many times. J is TRBJ1-2 and V is TRBV7-2, with D possibly TRBD1 on 6 matching bases. Trimming took off 3 bases at V and 9 bases at J, with 11 bases between the two ends. Per germline, CDR1 SGHTA and CDR2 FQGNSA. The CDR3 runs 12 residues. The CDR3 bases are TGTGCCAGCAGCTTGTACAGGGCGAGCTACACCTTC. Translating gives CASSLYRASYTF. Supplemented by reference TRBV7-2 and TRBJ1-2, the full variable domain reads GAGVSQSPSNKVTEKGKDVELRCDPISGHTALYWYRQSLGQGLEFLIYFQGNSAPDKSGLPSDRFSAERTGGSVSTLTIQRTQQEDSAVYLCASSLYRASYTFGSGTRLTVV.

The rearrangement uses TRBV29-1 and TRBJ1-5; TRBD1 might be the D (5 bases). Deletions cut 4 bases from V and 5 bases from J, with 12 bases between. The germline V gene encodes CDR1 SQVTM and CDR2 ANQGSEA. CDR3 length equals 13 residues. The CDR3 loop is CSVARAGDQPQHF. CDR3 DNA sequence: TGCAGCGTTGCCAGGGCTGGGGATCAGCCCCAGCATTTT.

The chain joins TRBV29-1 to TRBJ2-5; D gene unclear. V lost 3 bases and J 3 bases, leaving 8 bases between the germline ends. The CDR3 is 12 residues long. Germline CDR1 SQVTM, CDR2 ANQGSEA. CDR3 protein: CSVEFWEETQYF. The CDR3 DNA follows: TGCAGCGTTGAGTTTTGGGAAGAGACCCAGTACTTC.

This clonotype was detected a few times. This chain uses TRBV20-1 with TRBJ1-1; no clear D. From germline, CDR1 is DFQATT and CDR2 SNEGSKA (reference sequence). CDR3 size: 15 residues. Trimming pared 5 bases from V and 1 base from J, leaving 17 bases between. Here the CDR3 reads CSAHARPLGNTEAFF. The CDR3, as DNA: TGCAGTGCTCACGCGAGGCCGTTGGGGAACACTGAAGCTTTCTTT.